This passage covers 2 T cell receptor beta chains from one sample sequenced in a study of T cells in Graves' hyperthyroidism and ophthalmopathy. RNA transcripts served as the template for amplifying TCR beta CDR3 regions. TCR CDR3 regions were first amplified by RT-PCR with HTBI primers. MiXCR, applied by TCRdb to the multiplex PCR reads, yields one record per CDR3 protein. This sample has approximately 510,000 distinct CDR3 sequences, with 20% found just once. Sequencing was performed on blood. These receptors all stem from a man between 18 and 35 years old with Graves' hyperthyroidism.

This clonotype came up many times. The genes are TRBV19 and TRBJ1-1, with D perhaps TRBD1 (6 bases). V gave up 5 bases and J gave up 6 bases, with 13 bases separating them. The CDR3 is 13 residues long. CDR1 is LNHDA, CDR2 SQIVND, per germline (reference sequence). CDR3 nucleotides: TGTGCCAGTAGTGTACAGGGAGGCGCTGAAGCTTTCTTT. It is translated as CASSVQGGAEAFF. Looking up the rest from reference TRBV19 and TRBJ1-1 gives the full variable domain: DGGITQSPKYLFRKEGQNVTLSCEQNLNHDAMYWYRQDPGQGLRLIYYSQIVNDFQKGDIAEGYSVSREKKESFPLTVTSAQKNPTAFYLCASSVQGGAEAFFGQGTRLTVV.

This clonotype occurred many times. This chain uses TRBV7-2 with TRBJ2-7; TRBD2 matches 10 bases. This CDR3 has 15 amino acids. V was clipped by 0 bases and J by 2 bases; unmatched bases: 1. The germline CDR1 and CDR2 sequences are SGHTA and FQGNSA. CDR3: CASSLASGGTYEQYF. The CDR3, as DNA: TGTGCCAGCAGCTTAGCTAGCGGGGGGACCTACGAGCAGTACTTC. The full variable domain, completed using reference TRBV7-2 and TRBJ2-7, is GAGVSQSPSNKVTEKGKDVELRCDPISGHTALYWYRQSLGQGLEFLIYFQGNSAPDKSGLPSDRFSAERTGGSVSTLTIQRTQQEDSAVYLCASSLASGGTYEQYFGPGTRLTVT.